The 27 T cell receptor beta chains below come from one sample, sequenced in a study of early T cells in non-severe SARS-CoV-2 infection. One entry per CDR3 protein, called by TCRdb with MiXCR from the 5' RACE reads. The repertoire consists of about 49,000 distinct CDR3 sequences, with approximately 12% occurring once and the leading ten covering about 8.9%. Sequenced material: whole blood. The receptors derive from an adult who was a healthcare worker with PCR-confirmed SARS-CoV-2 infection or an uninfected control (not recorded which).

The rearrangement uses TRBV7-9 and TRBJ2-7, with D uncertain. The V and J ends lost 11 bases and 0 bases respectively, with 14 bases between them. Germline-derived CDR1 and CDR2 are SEHNR and FQNEAQ (reference sequence). The CDR3 extends over 13 amino acids. The CDR3 sequence is CALTNPSSYEQYF. The CDR3 region has the DNA TGTGCCCTCACCAACCCGAGCTCCTACGAGCAGTACTTC.

The chain carries TRBV7-2 and TRBJ2-5, with 9 positions matching TRBD1. The CDR3 runs 15 residues. The trim removed 1 base at V and 2 bases at J, leaving 2 bases unmatched. The germline V gene has CDR1 SGHTA and CDR2 FQGNSA. CDR3 amino acids: CASSLEGTGQETQYF. CDR3 DNA: TGTGCCAGCAGCTTAGAAGGGACAGGGCAAGAGACCCAGTACTTC.

This clonotype was observed a few times. The chain couples TRBV24-1 to TRBJ2-1; TRBD2 aligns across 8 bases. CDR1 is KGHDR and CDR2 is SFDVKD in the germline V gene. The CDR3 is 15 amino acids. J gave up 0 bases and V 6 bases, and 3 bases lay outside the gene matches. CDR3 in amino acids: CATSIAGSSYNEQFF. In DNA form, the CDR3 reads TGTGCCACCAGTATAGCGGGGAGCTCCTACAATGAGCAGTTCTTC.

The table lists this clonotype with many counts. The genes are TRBV10-3 and TRBJ1-5; 11 bases are a match to TRBD1. The CDR3 has 15 amino acids. V shed 6 bases and J 4 bases; nucleotides not matched to a gene: 5. Germline CDR1 ENHRY, CDR2 SYGVKD. The chain's CDR3 is CAIRDGTGGNQPQHF. The DNA of the CDR3 is TGTGCCATCAGGGACGGGACAGGGGGAAATCAGCCCCAGCATTTT.

This clonotype was seen a few times. V is TRBV7-3 and J is TRBJ2-2; D may be TRBD1 (6 bases). CDR1 SGHTA and CDR2 FQGTGA come from the germline V gene. Trimming removed 6 bases at V and 6 bases at J, with 8 bases between. This CDR3 has 12 amino acids. CDR3 bases: TGTGCCAGCAGTCCAGGGGCCGGGGAGCTGTTTTTT. It encodes CASSPGAGELFF.

This clonotype showed up many times. The chain couples TRBV4-2 to TRBJ2-7; TRBD2 aligns across 9 bases. The germline gives CDR1 LGHNA, CDR2 YNFKEQ. The length of the CDR3 is 19 residues. With 0 bases clipped from V and 1 base from J, the junction kept 13 bases outside the gene matches. In nucleotides, the CDR3 is TGTGCCAGCAGCCAAGATCCTATGACTAGCGGCCGCATATCCTACGAGCAGTACTTC. Translation gives CASSQDPMTSGRISYEQYF.

The J gene is TRBJ1-2, the V gene TRBV29-1, with TRBD1 identical over 9 bases. CDR3 size: 14 residues. Germline CDR1 is SQVTM and CDR2 is ANQGSEA. The V and J ends lost 5 bases and 6 bases, in that order; junction bases with no gene match: 10. The CDR3 DNA reads TGCAGCGTTTCAGGGCACAGGGGGCCGGATGGCTACACCTTC. Its protein is CSVSGHRGPDGYTF.

This clonotype has only a few counts. The V gene is TRBV11-2, the J gene TRBJ1-1, with TRBD1 as a possible D gene (5 bases). This CDR3 contains 15 residues. Trimming removed 1 base from V and 1 base from J, with 10 bases in between. The germline gives CDR1 SGHAT, CDR2 FQNNGV. CDR3 sequence: CASSLVRGSNTEAFF. CDR3 sequence (DNA): TGTGCCAGCAGCTTAGTTCGGGGGTCGAACACTGAAGCTTTCTTT.

This clonotype is categorized as medium-sized. The chain is built from TRBV7-2 and TRBJ2-1; the D is unclear. The CDR3 is made up of 11 amino acids. Trimming took 2 bases from V and 6 from J, leaving 2 bases between them. In germline, CDR1 is SGHTA, CDR2 FQGNSA. DNA of the CDR3: TGTGCCAGCAGCTTACTCAATGAGCAGTTCTTC. It encodes CASSLLNEQFF.

The CDR3 reads CASSQGGGSYNEQFF. CDR3 nucleotide sequence: TGCGCCAGCAGCCAAGGAGGGGGCTCCTACAATGAGCAGTTCTTC. V gene TRBV4-3 combines with J gene TRBJ2-1, with TRBD1 as a possible D gene (6 bases). Germline V lookup: CDR1 LGHNA, CDR2 YSLEER. Trimming stripped 1 base from V and 0 bases from J, with 7 bases between. CDR3 length equals 15 residues.

The chain links TRBV12-5 to TRBJ2-5; 7 positions match TRBD1. Trimming removed 7 bases from V and 1 base from J; junction bases left unmatched: 6. From germline, CDR1 is LGHNT and CDR2 FRNRAP. CDR3 length: 14 amino acids. CDR3 in amino acids: CASASTGRQETQYF. CDR3 coding DNA: TGTGCTAGTGCGTCGACAGGGCGCCAAGAGACCCAGTACTTC.

This clonotype has a handful of counts. The CDR3 DNA follows: TGCAGTGCTAGAGTCGACAGGGCAATCTCCTACGAGCAGTACTTC. Translation gives CSARVDRAISYEQYF. J is TRBJ2-7 and V is TRBV20-1; TRBD1 aligns across 7 bases. This CDR3 spans 15 amino acids. The germline V gene encodes CDR1 DFQATT and CDR2 SNEGSKA (reference sequence). V trimming: 1 base; J trimming: 0 bases; junction bases outside the gene matches: 6.

This sequence joins TRBV9 and TRBJ1-2; no definite D call. The V end was cut by 4 bases, the J end by 5 bases, with 9 bases between. The length of the CDR3 is 12 residues. The germline V gene has CDR1 SGDLS and CDR2 YYNGEE. The CDR3: CASSPSSYGYTF. Here the CDR3 DNA reads TGTGCCAGCAGCCCCAGCTCGTATGGCTACACCTTC.

This clonotype was recorded at least ten times. V gene TRBV30 combines with J gene TRBJ2-3; D not certain. The V end was cut by 0 bases, the J end by 6 bases, with 10 bases between. Germline V gene sequence: CDR1 GTSNPN, CDR2 SVGIG (reference sequence). CDR3 length: 13 residues. CDR3 residues: CAWSVRLRDTQYF. Written as DNA, the CDR3 is TGTGCCTGGAGTGTACGGTTGCGCGATACGCAGTATTTT. The whole variable domain, filled in from reference TRBV30 and TRBJ2-3, reads SQTIHQWPATLVQPVGSPLSLECTVEGTSNPNLYWYRQAAGRGLQLLFYSVGIGQISSEVPQNLSASRPQDRQFILSSKKLLLSDSGFYLCAWSVRLRDTQYFGPGTRLTVL.

This clonotype appeared a few times. The chain combines TRBV11-3 with TRBJ2-1; a possible D gene is TRBD2 (5 bases). The CDR3 covers 11 residues. V shed 7 bases and J shed 9 bases, with 10 bases lying between them. The V gene's germline CDR1 is SGHNT and CDR2 YENEEA. CDR3 sequence reads: CASTRGFEQFF. CDR3 sequence (DNA): TGTGCCAGCACCCGGGGATTTGAGCAGTTCTTC. Looking up the rest from reference TRBV11-3 and TRBJ2-1 gives the full variable domain: EAGVVQSPRYKIIEKKQPVAFWCNPISGHNTLYWYLQNLGQGPELLIRYENEEAVDDSQLPKDRFSAERLKGVDSTLKIQPAELGDSAVYLCASTRGFEQFFGPGTRLTVL.

The chain uses TRBV12-3 or TRBV12-4 and TRBJ2-7, with 8 bases fitting TRBD1. The CDR3 runs 13 residues. V shed 10 bases, J shed 2 bases, and the junction held 7 bases outside the gene matches. In DNA, the CDR3 is TGTGCCAACCCGGGACAGGCTACCTACGAGCAGTACTTC. Its translation: CANPGQATYEQYF.

The V gene is TRBV6-6, the J gene TRBJ1-2, with a possible D match to TRBD1 (5 bases). This CDR3 has 15 residues. Germline-derived CDR1 and CDR2 are MNHNY and SVGAGI (reference sequence). The ends were cut back, 6 bases at V and 4 bases at J, with 18 bases in the middle. The CDR3 coding sequence is TGTGCCAGCAGCTCTCCCGGGACGGTGACCTATGGCTACACCTTC. It codes for CASSSPGTVTYGYTF.

The rearrangement links TRBV5-1 to TRBJ1-2; 8 nucleotides align to TRBD1. The CDR3 is 15 residues long. With 3 bases clipped from V and 4 bases from J, the junction kept 8 bases outside the gene matches. Germline values: CDR1 SGHRS, CDR2 YFSETQ. In DNA form, the CDR3 reads TGCGCCAGCAGCTCCACCCCAGGGGGCGTCTATGGCTACACCTTC. The encoded protein is CASSSTPGGVYGYTF.

This clonotype was picked up a small number of times. The V gene is TRBV5-1, the J gene TRBJ2-7, with 7 nucleotides matching TRBD1. The CDR3 extends over 12 amino acids. Germline lookup yields CDR1 SGHRS and CDR2 YFSETQ. J was trimmed by 5 bases and V by 4 bases; bases with no gene match: 3. The CDR3 DNA follows: TGCGCCAGCAGCGCCAGGGGGAACGAGCAGTACTTC. Translation: CASSARGNEQYF.

This clonotype has at least ten counts. The chain links TRBV19 to TRBJ2-1; 7 bases map to TRBD2. This CDR3 has 17 amino acids. The germline V gene has CDR1 LNHDA and CDR2 SQIVND (reference sequence). V shed 1 base, J shed 1 base, and the junction held 7 bases outside the gene matches. The CDR3 loop reads CASSIGSGAYSYNEQFF. CDR3 DNA: TGTGCCAGTAGTATAGGCAGCGGGGCATATTCCTACAATGAGCAGTTCTTC. Together with reference TRBV19 and TRBJ2-1, the CDR3 gives the full variable domain: DGGITQSPKYLFRKEGQNVTLSCEQNLNHDAMYWYRQDPGQGLRLIYYSQIVNDFQKGDIAEGYSVSREKKESFPLTVTSAQKNPTAFYLCASSIGSGAYSYNEQFFGPGTRLTVL.

This clonotype was detected ten times or more. CDR3 DNA: TGTGCCATCAGTGAGTCGTTAGGGGGTCAGCCCCAGCATTTT. Translating gives CAISESLGGQPQHF. V is TRBV10-3 and J is TRBJ1-5, with a tentative D call TRBD1 (6 bases). Germline values: CDR1 ENHRY, CDR2 SYGVKD. V was clipped by 0 bases and J by 6 bases, with 9 bases between them. CDR3 length equals 14 residues.

This clonotype was seen repeatedly, ten times or more. J is TRBJ1-1 and V is TRBV7-9; no reliable D call. CDR3 length: 14 residues. Germline V gene sequence: CDR1 SEHNR, CDR2 FQNEAQ (reference sequence). V was clipped by 3 bases and J by 0 bases, with 8 bases between them. CDR3 residues: CASSFDQVNTEAFF. CDR3 coding DNA: TGTGCCAGCAGCTTTGATCAAGTGAACACTGAAGCTTTCTTT.

This clonotype was seen at least ten times. V gene TRBV27 combines with J gene TRBJ1-2; the D gene is possibly TRBD1 (5 bases). The length of the CDR3 is 17 residues. CDR1 MNHEY and CDR2 SMNVEV come from the germline V gene (reference sequence). Trimming removed 1 base from V and 7 bases from J, with 22 bases in between. The CDR3 loop reads CASSLWAPGNALSGYTF. Written as DNA, the CDR3 is TGTGCCAGCAGTTTATGGGCCCCAGGGAACGCTCTGTCTGGCTACACCTTC.

This clonotype came up many times. The V call is TRBV11-2, the J call TRBJ1-5; D is perhaps TRBD1 (6 bases). Trimming removed 5 bases from V and 4 bases from J, with 15 bases in between. The CDR3 has 15 amino acids. From germline, CDR1 is SGHAT and CDR2 FQNNGV. DNA for the CDR3: TGTGCCAGCAGCCCACTCGGGGGGGCGAATCAGCCCCAGCATTTT. Amino acids: CASSPLGGANQPQHF.

The sample holds many counts of this clonotype. This chain uses TRBV6-1 with TRBJ1-6; TRBD1 aligns across 11 bases. This CDR3 comprises 15 residues. Trimming cost V 1 base and J 7 bases; bases outside gene matches: 0. Germline lookup yields CDR1 MNHNS and CDR2 SASEGT. The CDR3 is CASSEGTGGNSPLHF. CDR3 DNA sequence: TGTGCCAGCAGTGAAGGGACAGGGGGCAATTCACCCCTCCACTTT.

The V and J genes are TRBV12-3 or TRBV12-4 and TRBJ2-7; 9 bases fit TRBD2. The J segment lost 4 bases and the V segment lost 3 bases, leaving 7 bases of the junction unmatched. This CDR3 comprises 15 residues. CDR3 sequence reads: CASSFDAGGPYEQYF. CDR3 bases: TGTGCCAGCAGTTTCGATGCGGGAGGGCCATACGAGCAGTACTTC.

This clonotype was recorded a few times. The chain employs TRBV6-5 and TRBJ2-3; maybe TRBD1 (6 bases). This CDR3 has 13 amino acids. V was clipped by 6 bases and J by 2 bases, with 9 bases between them. Looked up from germline, CDR1 is MNHEY and CDR2 is SVGAGI. Here the CDR3 reads CASRDSITDTQYF. CDR3 nucleotide sequence: TGTGCCAGCAGGGACAGCATCACAGATACGCAGTATTTT.